This paragraph reports one TCR beta chain. The data originate from a study of T cell changes during pregnancy in multiple sclerosis. Germline assignment: CDR1 LGHNT and CDR2 FRNRAP. The CDR3 sequence is 16 residues long. With 3 bases clipped from V and 1 base from J, the junction kept 6 bases outside the gene matches. TCRdb's table, derived via immunoSEQ multiplex PCR, lists solely in-frame clones and lacks some. In the table there are about 40,000 clones, about 92% of which are singletons. The source was CD8+ T cells from peripheral blood mononuclear cells, collected in the first trimester of pregnancy. The source of this sequence is a female donor with multiple sclerosis, enrolled in a pregnancy study. The rearrangement links TRBV12-5 to TRBJ1-5, with TRBD1 identical over 7 bases. The CDR3 DNA is TGTGCTAGTGGTTTCGGGACAGAGGGGAGCAATCAGCCCCAGCATTTT. Its protein is CASGFGTEGSNQPQHF.